This TCR beta chain was identified during a study of cytomegalovirus exposure and HLA in healthy donors. Trimming cost V 0 bases and J 10 bases; bases outside gene matches: 11. The length of the CDR3 is 16 residues. Germline CDR1 reads SGHKS; CDR2 reads YYEKEE (reference sequence). Primers: 60 Vbeta forward and 13 Jbeta reverse. The protocol was immunoSEQ multiplex PCR, while the TCRdb copy is restricted to in-frame clones and leaves out a portion. The sample contains 45,000 to 70,000 clones, nearly 85% of which appear only once. This sequence was found in a young man in good health and CMV-seronegative. Sequencing used PBMCs. The V gene is TRBV5-5, the J gene TRBJ2-1; TRBD2 matches 9 bases. CDR3 nucleotide sequence: TGTGCCAGCAGCTTGGGATTGCGGGAGGGCCTCGGGGAGCAGTTCTTC. Protein sequence: CASSLGLREGLGEQFF.